This TCR beta chain was captured in a study of T cell changes during pregnancy in multiple sclerosis. The V and J ends lost 4 bases and 2 bases respectively, with 15 bases between them. Germline CDR1 KGHSH, CDR2 LQKENI. CDR3 length: 16 residues. Here immunoSEQ multiplex PCR was the method, and the copy in TCRdb shows in-frame clones only, minus some. The table lists some 46,000 clones, roughly 92% of them singletons. What was sequenced was peripheral blood. The rearrangement uses TRBV18 and TRBJ1-3, with D unresolved. This receptor was identified in a female donor with multiple sclerosis, enrolled in a pregnancy study. The chain's CDR3 is CASSRIRAEPGNTIYF. The CDR3, as DNA: TGTGCCAGCTCACGAATAAGGGCAGAGCCTGGAAACACCATATATTTT.